Following are 11 T cell receptor beta chains from one sample sequenced in a study of blood T cells in healthy people across ages. For the second PCR, which ran for about 7 to 11 cycles, a sample-barcoded 5' primer and a J-beta primer mix were used. TCRdb passed the 5' RACE reads through MiXCR, listing each CDR3 protein once. This sample has around 800,000 distinct CDR3 sequences, with 40% to 65% found just once. Sequencing was done on a sample of blood. The receptors stem from a man of 80 years or more in good health.

The rearrangement links TRBV29-1 to TRBJ2-1, with D perhaps matching TRBD1 or TRBD2 (5 bases each). V lost 5 bases and J lost 7, with 18 bases in between. The CDR3 has 14 residues. The V gene's germline CDR1 is SQVTM and CDR2 ANQGSEA. CDR3 amino acids: CSVRWGSALNEQFF. The CDR3 DNA follows: TGCAGCGTTCGTTGGGGGAGTGCTCTAAATGAGCAGTTCTTC.

This clonotype has just a few counts. The chain uses TRBV7-2 and TRBJ2-7; 9 bases agree with TRBD2. The DNA end is a closer match to TRBJ2-5, so the J assignment may be wrong. Germline-derived CDR1 and CDR2 are SGHTA and FQGNSA. The CDR3 covers 16 residues. Written as DNA, the CDR3 is TGTGCCAGCAGCTCTAGAGTAGCGGGAGTAACGGAGACCCAGTACTTC. It encodes CASSSRVAGVTETQYF.

This chain connects TRBV3-1 to TRBJ2-5; tentative D call: TRBD1 (6 bases). The last part of the DNA fits TRBJ2-7 better; the J call may be wrong. CDR1 is LGHDT and CDR2 is YNNKEL in the germline V gene (reference sequence). This CDR3 is 16 amino acids long. CDR3 bases: TGTGCCAGCAGCCAAGGTCTTCCCGGGACAACCCACGAGCAGTACTTC. Its protein product is CASSQGLPGTTHEQYF.

V gene TRBV4-2 combines with J gene TRBJ2-3, with D perhaps matching TRBD2 (6 bases). Germline loops: CDR1 LGHNA, CDR2 YNFKEQ. There are 18 residues in the CDR3. V shed 4 bases and J shed 5 bases, with 25 bases lying between them. CDR3 loop: CASSPLDGGALLQDTQYF. CDR3 DNA sequence: TGTGCCAGCAGCCCGCTCGATGGAGGGGCACTCCTTCAAGATACGCAGTATTTT.

The chain employs TRBV7-2 and TRBJ2-1, with 9 bases aligning to TRBD2. The CDR3 has 14 residues. Germline V gene sequence: CDR1 SGHTA, CDR2 FQGNSA. With V trimmed by 7 bases and J by 2 bases, 3 bases remained unmatched. The CDR3 DNA is TGTGCCAGCACGGCTAGCGGGGCCTACAATGAGCAGTTCTTC. Amino acid sequence: CASTASGAYNEQFF.

The V gene is TRBV5-1, the J gene TRBJ2-3; D is ambiguous. The germline V gene encodes CDR1 SGHRS and CDR2 YFSETQ. The V and J ends lost 4 bases and 11 bases respectively, with 17 bases between them. This CDR3 contains 13 residues. The CDR3 region has the DNA TGCGCCAGCAGCCCTCGAGGTTTAGGTGGGCAGTATTTT. It yields the protein CASSPRGLGGQYF.

J is TRBJ2-2 and V is TRBV29-1, with D perhaps TRBD1 (6 bases). Germline V gene lookup returns CDR1 SQVTM and CDR2 ANQGSEA. With 4 bases removed from V and 0 bases from J, the gap between germline ends came to 9 bases. The CDR3 spans 14 residues. In nucleotides, the CDR3 is TGCAGCGTTGGAGGGGGAGCGAACACCGGGGAGCTGTTTTTT. Protein sequence: CSVGGGANTGELFF.

The V and J genes are TRBV29-1 and TRBJ2-3; the D is unclear. V lost 2 bases and J 3 bases, leaving 21 bases between the germline ends. Looked up from germline, CDR1 is SQVTM and CDR2 is ANQGSEA. This CDR3 contains 17 residues. For the CDR3, the DNA is TGCAGCGTTGAAAGAGACATACCCTCCTCCCCTACAGATACGCAGTATTTT. Amino acid sequence: CSVERDIPSSPTDTQYF.

The chain joins TRBV5-1 to TRBJ2-5; D perhaps matches TRBD1 (5 bases). CDR1 is SGHRS, CDR2 YFSETQ, per germline. The CDR3 is 14 residues long. V was shortened by 1 base and J by 2 bases, with 9 bases between the two germline ends. CDR3 sequence (DNA): TGCGCCAGCAGCTTGAACGCAGGGCAAGAGACCCAGTACTTC. Translation: CASSLNAGQETQYF.

CDR3 sequence reads: CSVRPGQENYGYTF. For the CDR3, the DNA is TGCAGCGTGAGACCGGGACAGGAGAACTATGGCTACACCTTC. The chain carries TRBV29-1 and TRBJ1-2, with TRBD1 identical over 8 bases. The CDR3 is made up of 14 amino acids. The germline gives CDR1 SQVTM, CDR2 ANQGSEA. J lost 2 bases, V lost 6 bases, and 8 bases had no gene match. Full variable domain (missing parts from reference TRBV29-1 and TRBJ1-2): SAVISQKPSRDICQRGTSLTIQCQVDSQVTMMFWYRQQPGQSLTLIATANQGSEATYESGFVIDKFPISRPNLTFSTLTVSNMSPEDSSIYLCSVRPGQENYGYTFGSGTRLTVV.

The chain has TRBV2 and TRBJ1-3, with D uncertain. This CDR3 comprises 15 residues. V lost 4 bases to trimming and J lost 0 bases, with 10 bases between them. CDR1 is SNHLY, CDR2 FYNNEI, per germline. CDR3 coding DNA: TGTGCCAGCAGTGGGACCTACAGCTCTGGAAACACCATATATTTT. Encoded protein: CASSGTYSSGNTIYF.